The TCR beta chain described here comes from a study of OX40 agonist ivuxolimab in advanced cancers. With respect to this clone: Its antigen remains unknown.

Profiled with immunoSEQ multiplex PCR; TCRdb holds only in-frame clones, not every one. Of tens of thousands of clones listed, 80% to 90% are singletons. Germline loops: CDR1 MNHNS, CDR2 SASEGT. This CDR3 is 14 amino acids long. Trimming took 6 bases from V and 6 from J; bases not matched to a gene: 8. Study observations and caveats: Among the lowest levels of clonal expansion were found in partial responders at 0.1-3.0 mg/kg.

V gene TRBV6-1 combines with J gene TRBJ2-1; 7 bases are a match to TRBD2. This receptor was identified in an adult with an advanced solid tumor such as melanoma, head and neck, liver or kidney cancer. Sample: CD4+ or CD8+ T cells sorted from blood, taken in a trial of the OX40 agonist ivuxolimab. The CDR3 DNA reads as TGTGCCAGCAGCCTCAGGGAGGGCCTCAATGAGCAGTTCTTC. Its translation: CASSLREGLNEQFF.